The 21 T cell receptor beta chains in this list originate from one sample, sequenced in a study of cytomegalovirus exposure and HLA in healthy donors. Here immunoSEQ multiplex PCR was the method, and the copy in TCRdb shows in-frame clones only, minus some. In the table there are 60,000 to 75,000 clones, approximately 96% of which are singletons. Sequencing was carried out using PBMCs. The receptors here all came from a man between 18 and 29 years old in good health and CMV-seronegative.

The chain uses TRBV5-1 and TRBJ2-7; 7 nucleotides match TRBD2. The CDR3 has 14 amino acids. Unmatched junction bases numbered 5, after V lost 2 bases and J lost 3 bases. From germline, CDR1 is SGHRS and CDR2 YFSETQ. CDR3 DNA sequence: TGCGCCAGCAGCTTCGTTCCGGGAGGCTACGAGCAGTACTTC. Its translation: CASSFVPGGYEQYF.

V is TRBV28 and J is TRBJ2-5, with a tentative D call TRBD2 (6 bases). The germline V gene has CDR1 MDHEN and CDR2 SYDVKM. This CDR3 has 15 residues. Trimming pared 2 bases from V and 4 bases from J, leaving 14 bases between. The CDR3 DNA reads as TGTGCCAGCAGTTTAGGCCGGGACTCCATAGAGACCCAGTACTTC. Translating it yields CASSLGRDSIETQYF.

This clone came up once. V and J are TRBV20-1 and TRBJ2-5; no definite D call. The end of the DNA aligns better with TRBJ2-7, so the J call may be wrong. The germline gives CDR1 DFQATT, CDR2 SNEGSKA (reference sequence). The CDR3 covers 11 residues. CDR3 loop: CSASPSYEQYF. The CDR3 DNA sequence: TGCAGTGCTAGCCCTTCCTACGAGCAGTACTTC.

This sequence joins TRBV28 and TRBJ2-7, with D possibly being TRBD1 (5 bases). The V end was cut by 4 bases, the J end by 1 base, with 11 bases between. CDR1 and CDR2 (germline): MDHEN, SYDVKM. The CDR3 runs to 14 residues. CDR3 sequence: CASSSDRASYEQYF. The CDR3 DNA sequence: TGTGCCAGCAGTTCAGACAGAGCTTCCTACGAGCAGTACTTC.

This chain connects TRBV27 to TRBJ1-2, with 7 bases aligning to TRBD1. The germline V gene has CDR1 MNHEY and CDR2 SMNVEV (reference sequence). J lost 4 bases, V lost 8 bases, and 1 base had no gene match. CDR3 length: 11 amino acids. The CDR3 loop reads CASGDSYGYTF. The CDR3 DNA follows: TGTGCCAGCGGGGACAGCTATGGCTACACCTTC.

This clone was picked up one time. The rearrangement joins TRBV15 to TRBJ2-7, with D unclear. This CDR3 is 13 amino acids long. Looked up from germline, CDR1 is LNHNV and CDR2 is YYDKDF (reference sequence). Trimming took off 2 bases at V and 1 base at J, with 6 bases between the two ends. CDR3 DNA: TGTGCCACCAGCAGACACTCTTCCTACGAGCAGTACTTC. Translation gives CATSRHSSYEQYF.

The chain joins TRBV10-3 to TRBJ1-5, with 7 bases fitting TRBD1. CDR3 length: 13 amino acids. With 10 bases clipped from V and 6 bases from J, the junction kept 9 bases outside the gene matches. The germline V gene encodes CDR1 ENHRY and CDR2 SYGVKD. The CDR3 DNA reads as TGTGCCAGCGGAGCCACAGGGGTTCAGCCCCAGCATTTT. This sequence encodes CASGATGVQPQHF.

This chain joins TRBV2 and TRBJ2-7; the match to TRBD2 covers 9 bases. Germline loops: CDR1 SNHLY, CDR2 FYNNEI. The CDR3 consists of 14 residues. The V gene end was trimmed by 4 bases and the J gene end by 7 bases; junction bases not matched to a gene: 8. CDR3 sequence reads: CASSANGREGEQYF. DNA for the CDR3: TGTGCCAGCAGTGCAAACGGGCGGGAGGGGGAGCAGTACTTC.

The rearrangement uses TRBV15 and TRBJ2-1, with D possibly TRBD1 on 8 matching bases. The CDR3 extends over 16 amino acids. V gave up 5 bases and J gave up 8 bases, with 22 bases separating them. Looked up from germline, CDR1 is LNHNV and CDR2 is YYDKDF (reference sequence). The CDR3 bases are TGTGCCACCAGCCCACCATCGCGACAGGGGAGGGATGAGCAGTTCTTC. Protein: CATSPPSRQGRDEQFF. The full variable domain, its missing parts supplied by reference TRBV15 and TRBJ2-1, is DAMVIQNPRYQVTQFGKPVTLSCSQTLNHNVMYWYQQKSSQAPKLLFHYYDKDFNNEADTPDNFQSRRPNTSFCFLDIRSPGLGDTAMYLCATSPPSRQGRDEQFFGPGTRLTVL.

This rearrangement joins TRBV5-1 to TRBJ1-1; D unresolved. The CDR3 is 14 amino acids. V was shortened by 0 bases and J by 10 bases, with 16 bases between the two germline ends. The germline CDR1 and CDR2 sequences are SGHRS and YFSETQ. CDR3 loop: CASSLALGTQRAFF. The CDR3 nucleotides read TGCGCCAGCAGCTTGGCCCTCGGTACCCAGCGAGCTTTCTTT.

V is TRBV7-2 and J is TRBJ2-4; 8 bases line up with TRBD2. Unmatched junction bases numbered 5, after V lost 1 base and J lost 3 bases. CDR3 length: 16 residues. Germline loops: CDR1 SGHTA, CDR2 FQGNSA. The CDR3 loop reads CASSLGAGGVKNIQYF. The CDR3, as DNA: TGTGCCAGCAGCTTAGGGGCGGGAGGTGTCAAAAACATTCAGTACTTC.

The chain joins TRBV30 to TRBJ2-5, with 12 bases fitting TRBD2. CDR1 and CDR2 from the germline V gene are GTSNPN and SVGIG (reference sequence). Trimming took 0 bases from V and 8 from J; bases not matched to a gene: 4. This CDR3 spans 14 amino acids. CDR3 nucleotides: TGTGCCTGGAGTGTTCTAGCGGGAGGGGATACCCAGTACTTC. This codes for CAWSVLAGGDTQYF. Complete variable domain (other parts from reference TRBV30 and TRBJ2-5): SQTIHQWPATLVQPVGSPLSLECTVEGTSNPNLYWYRQAAGRGLQLLFYSVGIGQISSEVPQNLSASRPQDRQFILSSKKLLLSDSGFYLCAWSVLAGGDTQYFGPGTRLLVL.

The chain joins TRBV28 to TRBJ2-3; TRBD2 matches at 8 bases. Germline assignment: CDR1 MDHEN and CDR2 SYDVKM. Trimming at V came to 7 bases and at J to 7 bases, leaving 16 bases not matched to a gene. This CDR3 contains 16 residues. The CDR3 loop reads CASTTSLGGRRNTQYF. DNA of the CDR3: TGTGCCAGCACCACGTCGTTGGGCGGGAGGAGGAATACGCAGTATTTT.

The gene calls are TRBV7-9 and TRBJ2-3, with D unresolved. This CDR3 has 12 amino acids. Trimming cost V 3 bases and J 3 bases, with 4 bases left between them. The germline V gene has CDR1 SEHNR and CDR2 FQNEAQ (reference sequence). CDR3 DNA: TGTGCCAGCAGCTTGAGTACAGATACGCAGTATTTT. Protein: CASSLSTDTQYF.

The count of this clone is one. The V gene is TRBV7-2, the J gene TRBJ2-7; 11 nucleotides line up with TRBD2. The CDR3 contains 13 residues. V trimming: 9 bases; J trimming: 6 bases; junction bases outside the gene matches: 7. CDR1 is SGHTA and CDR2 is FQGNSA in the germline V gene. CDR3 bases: TGTGCCAGTCAACTAGCGGGAGATCGCGAGCAGTACTTC. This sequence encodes CASQLAGDREQYF.

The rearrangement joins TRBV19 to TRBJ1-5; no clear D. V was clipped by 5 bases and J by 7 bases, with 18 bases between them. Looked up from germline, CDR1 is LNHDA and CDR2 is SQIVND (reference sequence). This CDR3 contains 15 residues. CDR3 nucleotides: TGTGCCAGTAGTCTGTTGGAGGGTGCAAGGCAGCCCCAGCATTTT. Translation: CASSLLEGARQPQHF. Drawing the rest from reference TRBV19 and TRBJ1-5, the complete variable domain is DGGITQSPKYLFRKEGQNVTLSCEQNLNHDAMYWYRQDPGQGLRLIYYSQIVNDFQKGDIAEGYSVSREKKESFPLTVTSAQKNPTAFYLCASSLLEGARQPQHFGDGTRLSIL.

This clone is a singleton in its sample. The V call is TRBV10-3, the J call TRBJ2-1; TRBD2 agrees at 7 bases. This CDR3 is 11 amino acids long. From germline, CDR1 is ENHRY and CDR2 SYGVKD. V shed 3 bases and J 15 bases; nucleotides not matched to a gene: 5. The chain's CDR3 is CAISEGTTWFF. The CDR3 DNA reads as TGTGCCATCAGTGAAGGGACTACGTGGTTCTTC.

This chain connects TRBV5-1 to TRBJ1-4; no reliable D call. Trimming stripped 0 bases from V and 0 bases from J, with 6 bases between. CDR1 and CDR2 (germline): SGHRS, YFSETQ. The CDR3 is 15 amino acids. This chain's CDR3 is CASSLGRATNEKLFF. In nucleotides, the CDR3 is TGCGCCAGCAGCTTGGGCCGCGCAACTAATGAAAAACTGTTTTTT.

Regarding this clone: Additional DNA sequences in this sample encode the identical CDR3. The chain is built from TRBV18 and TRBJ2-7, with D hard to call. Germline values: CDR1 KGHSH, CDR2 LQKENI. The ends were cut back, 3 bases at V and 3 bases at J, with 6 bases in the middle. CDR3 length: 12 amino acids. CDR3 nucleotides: TGTGCCAGCTCACCTTCTAGCTACGAGCAGTACTTC. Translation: CASSPSSYEQYF.

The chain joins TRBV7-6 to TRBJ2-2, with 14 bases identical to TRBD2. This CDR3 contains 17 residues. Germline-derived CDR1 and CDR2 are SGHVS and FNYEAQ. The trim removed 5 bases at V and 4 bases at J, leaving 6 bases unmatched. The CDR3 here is CASSLSGLAGGTGELFF. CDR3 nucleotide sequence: TGTGCCAGCAGCCTATCAGGACTAGCGGGAGGCACCGGGGAGCTGTTTTTT.

In DNA form, the CDR3 reads TGTGCCAGCAGCCAAGCCCTTAGCTCCTACAATGAGCAGTTCTTC. This codes for CASSQALSSYNEQFF. The chain recombines TRBV14 with TRBJ2-1; D is undetermined. This CDR3 has 15 residues. Germline CDR1 is SGHDN and CDR2 is FVKESK. V gave up 1 base and J gave up 0 bases, with 7 bases separating them. Full variable domain (rest looked up from reference TRBV14 and TRBJ2-1): EAGVTQFPSHSVIEKGQTVTLRCDPISGHDNLYWYRRVMGKEIKFLLHFVKESKQDESGMPNNRFLAERTGGTYSTLKVQPAELEDSGVYFCASSQALSSYNEQFFGPGTRLTVL.